Presented here are 29 T cell receptor beta chains from one specimen sequenced in a study of cytomegalovirus exposure and HLA in healthy donors. The PCR employed 60 Vbeta primers together with 13 Jbeta primers. Assay used: immunoSEQ multiplex PCR; TCRdb lists only in-frame clones, some missing. The sample consists of some 98,000 clones, less than 80% of them appearing once. Sequencing was carried out using PBMCs. The receptors shown here come from a man aged 35-49 years in good health and CMV-seronegative.

This chain connects TRBV7-2 to TRBJ1-1, with a tentative D call TRBD1 (5 bases). Between the trimmed V and J ends, which lost 5 bases and 5 bases, there was a span of 15 bases. This CDR3 spans 14 amino acids. Per germline, CDR1 SGHTA and CDR2 FQGNSA. CDR3: CASSTFQGRTEAFF. Here the CDR3 DNA reads TGTGCCAGCAGCACTTTTCAGGGAAGGACTGAAGCTTTCTTT. The full variable domain, completed using reference TRBV7-2 and TRBJ1-1, is GAGVSQSPSNKVTEKGKDVELRCDPISGHTALYWYRQSLGQGLEFLIYFQGNSAPDKSGLPSDRFSAERTGGSVSTLTIQRTQQEDSAVYLCASSTFQGRTEAFFGQGTRLTVV.

The chain has TRBV5-1 and TRBJ1-2, with 11 bases matching TRBD1. The CDR3 loop spans 14 amino acids. The germline V gene encodes CDR1 SGHRS and CDR2 YFSETQ. V lost 4 bases to trimming and J lost 5 bases; unmatched junction nucleotides: 4. The CDR3 DNA is TGCGCCAGCAGCACCGGGACAGGGGGATATGGCTACACCTTC. This sequence encodes CASSTGTGGYGYTF.

This chain connects TRBV29-1 to TRBJ1-6; no clear D. Germline V lookup: CDR1 SQVTM, CDR2 ANQGSEA. The V gene lost 8 bases and the J gene lost 7 bases, with 15 bases spanning the gap. The CDR3 contains 13 residues. Here the CDR3 reads CSYREASNSPLHF. CDR3 in DNA: TGCAGCTACCGGGAGGCCTCGAATTCACCCCTCCACTTT.

The chain has TRBV5-1 and TRBJ2-3; D is undetermined. This CDR3 spans 15 amino acids. V lost 4 bases and J lost 0, with 12 bases in between. Germline CDR1 is SGHRS and CDR2 is YFSETQ. The CDR3 DNA reads as TGCGCCAGCAGCCGACAAGGAACTAGCACAGATACGCAGTATTTT. Its translation is CASSRQGTSTDTQYF. Filled out from reference TRBV5-1 and TRBJ2-3, the complete variable domain reads KAGVTQTPRYLIKTRGQQVTLSCSPISGHRSVSWYQQTPGQGLQFLFEYFSETQRNKGNFPGRFSGRQFSNSRSEMNVSTLELGDSALYLCASSRQGTSTDTQYFGPGTRLTVL.

The gene calls are TRBV5-1 and TRBJ2-3; 7 bases are a match to TRBD1. Trimming removed 1 base from V and 4 bases from J; junction bases left unmatched: 6. Germline CDR1 SGHRS, CDR2 YFSETQ. The CDR3 spans 15 residues. As DNA, the CDR3 is TGCGCCAGCAGCTTGACGGCAGGGGGATCAGATACGCAGTATTTT. Translating gives CASSLTAGGSDTQYF.

This clone has just a few counts. The CDR3 DNA follows: TGCGCCAGCAGCAATACCGGGACAGGGCCGACCGGGGAGCTGTTTTTT. Protein product: CASSNTGTGPTGELFF. The chain uses TRBV5-1 and TRBJ2-2; 9 bases agree with TRBD1. The CDR3 spans 16 residues. The germline V gene encodes CDR1 SGHRS and CDR2 YFSETQ. V shed 4 bases, J shed 5 bases, and the junction held 9 bases outside the gene matches.

A note on this clone: One end of the junction is discordant with germline, which a read error may explain. This chain uses TRBV7-9 with TRBJ2-5; TRBD1 matches 8 bases. CDR1 and CDR2 from the germline V gene are SEHNR and FQNEAQ (reference sequence). This CDR3 has 16 residues. The CDR3 DNA is TGTTCCAGCAGCTTAGCGTTAGGGACAGGACAAGAGACCCAGTACTTC. This sequence encodes CSSSLALGTGQETQYF.

This clone was recorded a few times. This chain links TRBV29-1 with TRBJ2-5, with 7 bases lining up with TRBD2. CDR3 length equals 12 residues. CDR1 is SQVTM and CDR2 is ANQGSEA in the germline V gene. The ends lost 4 bases at V and 5 bases at J; junction bases unmatched: 4. CDR3 coding DNA: TGCAGCGTTGTGGGAGGGTCGGAGACCCAGTACTTC. Amino acids: CSVVGGSETQYF.

The CDR3 region has the DNA TGCGCCAGCAGCCAAGATAGGGCTAGCGGGGAATACACAGATACGCAGTATTTT. It yields the protein CASSQDRASGEYTDTQYF. J is TRBJ2-3 and V is TRBV4-3; 9 bases line up with TRBD2. Losses at the gene ends were 0 bases for V and 2 bases for J; bases not matched to a gene: 9. The CDR3 covers 18 residues. The germline CDR1 and CDR2 sequences are LGHNA and YSLEER.

The chain uses TRBV4-3 and TRBJ2-7; perhaps TRBD1 as D (5 bases). Germline assignment: CDR1 LGHNA and CDR2 YSLEER. V dropped 0 bases and J dropped 6 bases, with 15 bases sitting between them. The CDR3 extends over 15 amino acids. The CDR3 nucleotides read TGCGCCAGCAGCCAAGATCTGGGGCCCACCGGCGAGCAGTACTTC. It specifies CASSQDLGPTGEQYF.

The chain carries TRBV5-4 and TRBJ1-1, with D hard to call. Between the trimmed V and J ends, which lost 0 bases and 7 bases, there was a span of 10 bases. This CDR3 comprises 13 residues. The germline gives CDR1 SGHNT, CDR2 YYREEE (reference sequence). CDR3: CASSLAGRDEAFF. The CDR3 DNA reads as TGTGCCAGCAGCTTGGCAGGCAGAGATGAAGCTTTCTTT.

The chain carries TRBV7-9 and TRBJ2-1; no reliable D call. The CDR3 is made up of 13 amino acids. Per germline, CDR1 SEHNR and CDR2 FQNEAQ (reference sequence). V was trimmed by 3 bases and J by 5 bases, leaving 8 bases between them. The CDR3 here is CASSFWQNNEQFF. CDR3 DNA: TGTGCCAGCAGCTTTTGGCAGAACAATGAGCAGTTCTTC.

The genes are TRBV27 and TRBJ1-2; TRBD1 is a possible D gene (6 bases). Per the germline V gene, CDR1 is MNHEY and CDR2 is SMNVEV (reference sequence). This CDR3 region has 12 residues. The V end was cut by 4 bases, the J end by 8 bases, with 11 bases between. The CDR3 DNA reads as TGTGCCAGCAGTTCAGGGGCGAGGGGCTACACCTTC. Its translation is CASSSGARGYTF.

This clone appeared a few times. The CDR3 loop is CASSPLTGGLNYEQYF. As DNA, the CDR3 is TGCGCCAGCAGCCCCTTGACGGGGGGGTTGAACTACGAGCAGTACTTC. The chain recombines TRBV5-1 with TRBJ2-7; 8 bases fit TRBD2. The CDR3 is 16 residues long. Looked up from germline, CDR1 is SGHRS and CDR2 is YFSETQ. The V gene end was trimmed by 4 bases and the J gene end by 3 bases; junction bases not matched to a gene: 12. Complete variable domain (other parts from reference TRBV5-1 and TRBJ2-7): KAGVTQTPRYLIKTRGQQVTLSCSPISGHRSVSWYQQTPGQGLQFLFEYFSETQRNKGNFPGRFSGRQFSNSRSEMNVSTLELGDSALYLCASSPLTGGLNYEQYFGPGTRLTVT.

The chain employs TRBV5-1 and TRBJ1-4, with 7 bases aligning to TRBD1. Looked up from germline, CDR1 is SGHRS and CDR2 is YFSETQ. The J segment lost 7 bases and the V segment lost 4 bases, leaving 7 bases of the junction unmatched. CDR3 length equals 14 residues. The CDR3 nucleotides are TGCGCCAGCAGCCCGGCGGGACAGACTGAAAAACTGTTTTTT. This encodes CASSPAGQTEKLFF.

The gene calls are TRBV4-3 and TRBJ2-2; 12 nucleotides align to TRBD2. V lost 1 base to trimming and J lost 4 bases; unmatched junction nucleotides: 1. The CDR3 extends over 16 amino acids. Germline CDR1 is LGHNA and CDR2 is YSLEER. The CDR3 nucleotides read TGCGCCAGCAGCCAAGGGACTAGCGGGACCACCGGGGAGCTGTTTTTT. Translated, it gives CASSQGTSGTTGELFF.

In this sample, this clone is medium-sized (0.01 to 0.1%). The J gene is TRBJ2-1, the V gene TRBV6-4; 11 positions match TRBD2. The J segment lost 7 bases and the V segment lost 3 bases, leaving 5 bases of the junction unmatched. Germline CDR1 reads MRHNA; CDR2 reads SNTAGT. The CDR3 runs 15 residues. As DNA, the CDR3 is TGTGCCAGCAGTGAAACTAGCGGGGGAGGGAATGAGCAGTTCTTC. Residues: CASSETSGGGNEQFF.

With respect to this clone: The junction departs from the called germline gene at one end, perhaps through a read error. This chain connects TRBV7-9 to TRBJ1-4; D ambiguous. Germline V gene sequence: CDR1 SEHNR, CDR2 FQNEAQ (reference sequence). The CDR3 sequence is 13 residues long. CDR3 residues: CSSSFYTNEKLFF. For the CDR3, the DNA is TGTTCCAGCAGCTTTTATACTAATGAAAAACTGTTTTTT. The variable domain in full, with the rest retrieved from reference TRBV7-9 and TRBJ1-4, is DTGVSQNPRHKITKRGQNVTFRCDPISEHNRLYWYRQTLGQGPEFLTYFQNEAQLEKSRLLSDRFSAERPKGSFSTLEIQRTEQGDSAMYLCSSSFYTNEKLFFGSGTQLSVL.

About this clone itself: At one boundary the junction diverges from the germline segment, which might be a read error. The gene calls are TRBV7-9 and TRBJ2-7, with 9 bases identical to TRBD2. Per the germline V gene, CDR1 is SEHNR and CDR2 is FQNEAQ (reference sequence). The CDR3 loop spans 16 amino acids. CDR3 nucleotide sequence: TGTTCCAGCAGCTTACTCGCTAGCGGGGAATTCTACGAGCAGTACTTC. It yields the protein CSSSLLASGEFYEQYF. The complete variable domain, with remaining parts taken from reference TRBV7-9 and TRBJ2-7, reads DTGVSQNPRHKITKRGQNVTFRCDPISEHNRLYWYRQTLGQGPEFLTYFQNEAQLEKSRLLSDRFSAERPKGSFSTLEIQRTEQGDSAMYLCSSSLLASGEFYEQYFGPGTRLTVT.

V and J are TRBV4-1 and TRBJ1-5; TRBD1 might be the D (5 bases). The CDR3 is made up of 14 amino acids. Germline V gene sequence: CDR1 MGHRA, CDR2 YSYEKL. The V and J ends lost 1 base and 10 bases respectively, with 14 bases between them. The CDR3 reads CASSQATATLPQHF. In nucleotides, the CDR3 is TGCGCCAGCAGCCAAGCGACAGCCACGCTTCCCCAGCATTTT.

Comments on this clone: The germline gene is not matched at one end of the junction; a read error may be the cause. V and J are TRBV7-9 and TRBJ2-7, with TRBD1 as a possible D gene (5 bases). The CDR3 is made up of 16 amino acids. The germline V gene has CDR1 SEHNR and CDR2 FQNEAQ (reference sequence). CDR3 region: CSSSPSIRVSVHEQYF. DNA for the CDR3: TGTTCCAGCAGCCCAAGTATCAGGGTGTCGGTCCACGAGCAGTACTTC.

The chain recombines TRBV9 with TRBJ2-5, with D unclear. The CDR3 runs 12 residues. Germline CDR1 reads SGDLS; CDR2 reads YYNGEE. V was pared by 3 bases and J by 0 bases, with 3 bases between. The CDR3 loop is CASSGNQETQYF. CDR3 nucleotide sequence: TGTGCCAGCAGCGGTAACCAAGAGACCCAGTACTTC.

J is TRBJ2-2 and V is TRBV7-6, with a tentative D call TRBD1 (6 bases). The ends were cut back, 4 bases at V and 4 bases at J, with 10 bases in the middle. Germline values: CDR1 SGHVS, CDR2 FNYEAQ. The CDR3 has 14 amino acids. The CDR3 DNA is TGTGCCAGCAGCTCCACAGGGACCACCGGGGAGCTGTTTTTT. It encodes CASSSTGTTGELFF.

Points on this clone: The junction does not match germline at one end; this may be a read error. The genes are TRBV7-9 and TRBJ2-1; possibly TRBD1 for D (5 bases). This CDR3 is 14 amino acids long. The germline V gene encodes CDR1 SEHNR and CDR2 FQNEAQ (reference sequence). CDR3 DNA: TGTTCCAGCAGCCCAACGGGCGCAGGGAATGAGCAGTTCTTC. Translation gives CSSSPTGAGNEQFF.

The CDR3 loop is CASSGSHSGGQPQHF. The CDR3 coding sequence is TGTGCCAGCAGCGGGAGCCACTCAGGGGGTCAGCCCCAGCATTTT. The chain combines TRBV28 with TRBJ1-5; 7 positions agree with TRBD1. Germline assignment: CDR1 MDHEN and CDR2 SYDVKM. V lost 6 bases, J lost 6 bases, and 11 bases stayed unmatched. CDR3 length: 15 amino acids.

The CDR3 DNA reads TGTGCCAGTAGTATAGGGCAGGGGGAGGATACGCAGTATTTT. Amino acid sequence: CASSIGQGEDTQYF. The chain uses TRBV19 and TRBJ2-3; 7 positions agree with TRBD1. The CDR3 totals 14 residues. Germline V gene lookup returns CDR1 LNHDA and CDR2 SQIVND (reference sequence). The junction had 4 bases not matched to a gene; V was cut back by 1 base and J by 6 bases. Full variable domain (rest looked up from reference TRBV19 and TRBJ2-3): DGGITQSPKYLFRKEGQNVTLSCEQNLNHDAMYWYRQDPGQGLRLIYYSQIVNDFQKGDIAEGYSVSREKKESFPLTVTSAQKNPTAFYLCASSIGQGEDTQYFGPGTRLTVL.

The chain has TRBV5-4 and TRBJ2-1; 9 nucleotides line up with TRBD1. The CDR3 spans 16 residues. Trimming took 4 bases from V and 7 from J; bases not matched to a gene: 12. Germline V gene sequence: CDR1 SGHNT, CDR2 YYREEE (reference sequence). The DNA of the CDR3 is TGTGCCAGCAGCCAAGACTCCGGGACAGGGTTGAATGAGCAGTTCTTC. Translating gives CASSQDSGTGLNEQFF.

This rearrangement joins TRBV11-2 to TRBJ2-1; 12 bases align to TRBD2. CDR1 and CDR2 from the germline V gene are SGHAT and FQNNGV. The CDR3 is 15 residues long. Trimming took 5 bases from V and 7 from J; bases not matched to a gene: 6. Here the CDR3 reads CASSPGLAGRNEQFF. The DNA of the CDR3 is TGTGCCAGCAGCCCCGGACTAGCGGGGAGGAATGAGCAGTTCTTC.

J is TRBJ2-1 and V is TRBV7-9, with TRBD2 identical over 7 bases. The V gene's germline CDR1 is SEHNR and CDR2 FQNEAQ (reference sequence). The V gene end was trimmed by 6 bases and the J gene end by 3 bases; junction bases not matched to a gene: 11. CDR3 length: 16 amino acids. The CDR3 loop reads CASSHRRAGDYNEQFF. For the CDR3, the DNA is TGTGCCAGCAGTCACCGACGGGCGGGGGACTACAATGAGCAGTTCTTC. The full variable domain, in which reference TRBV7-9 and TRBJ2-1 provide the parts outside the CDR3, is DTGVSQNPRHKITKRGQNVTFRCDPISEHNRLYWYRQTLGQGPEFLTYFQNEAQLEKSRLLSDRFSAERPKGSFSTLEIQRTEQGDSAMYLCASSHRRAGDYNEQFFGPGTRLTVL.